The clone carrying this T cell receptor (beta chain) was found once. Some clones are missing from TCRdb's copy, which holds only in-frame ones; the method was immunoSEQ multiplex PCR. The table has about 410,000 clones, around nine tenths seen once. The entry originates in a study of blood T cell repertoires in COVID-19. V was pared by 3 bases and J by 3 bases, with 22 bases between. There are 17 residues in the CDR3. Germline V gives CDR1 SGHRS, CDR2 YFSETQ. The specimen was PBMCs or T cells enriched from blood (not recorded which). The clonotype comes from a woman in her 30s who had recovered from COVID-19. This sequence joins TRBV5-1 and TRBJ2-7; weak D call: TRBD2 (8 bases). CDR3 bases: TGCGCCAGCAGCTCCCCGGGAGGGACAGCAATTCGCTACGAGCAGTACTTC. The encoded protein is CASSSPGGTAIRYEQYF.